The entry below describes one TCR beta chain. No antigen is known for it. The data were obtained in a study of glioma-infiltrating T cells after dendritic cell vaccination. Study summary: Treatment, given 2003 to 2012, was autologous tumor lysate-pulsed dendritic cell vaccination. General study points: TCR clonality showed no direct relationship with survival.

Up to 2 ug genomic DNA was used for TCRB CDR3 amplification. Primers: 60 V beta forward and 13 J beta reverse. Profiling relied on immunoSEQ multiplex PCR, and the TCRdb table lists in-frame clones only, not all of them. The sample carries 100,000 or so clones, 86% recorded once. The TCR originated in a human donor with glioblastoma. The sample consisted of blood, taken before dendritic cell vaccination.

DNA of the CDR3: TGCGCCAGCAGCTTGCGGGGGATGGGGCGCTACGAGCAGTACTTC. This encodes CASSLRGMGRYEQYF. The genes are TRBV5-1 and TRBJ2-7; TRBD2 might be the D (6 bases). V lost 1 base and J lost 3, with 14 bases in between. Germline V gene data show CDR1 as SGHRS and CDR2 as YFSETQ. The CDR3 sequence is 15 residues long.